These 19 T cell receptor beta chains were sequenced from one sample in a study of regulatory T cells in long-lasting Graves disease. Library construction for TCR beta used iRepertoire HTBI primers and Arm-PCR of CDR3 regions. TCRdb processed the multiplex PCR reads anew with MiXCR; each CDR3 protein has one entry. The sample has roughly 400,000 distinct CDR3 sequences, under 25% seen once. Time point noted: persistent/refractory GD, antithyroid drugs over 5 years with positive TRAb. PBMC-derived RNA was used for the TCR library. The sequencing here drew on peripheral blood mononuclear cells (PBMCs), taken when the disease was refractory, from a patient treated with antithyroid drugs. Every receptor here comes from a female donor with Graves disease.

In its sample, this clonotype was seen a few times. The chain uses TRBV2 and TRBJ2-2; a weak D match, TRBD2 (5 bases). Between the trimmed V and J ends, which lost 5 bases and 5 bases, there was a span of 12 bases. Germline CDR1 reads SNHLY; CDR2 reads FYNNEI. The CDR3 is made up of 14 amino acids. CDR3 bases: TGTGCCAGCAGTAGCGACGGGATGACCGGGGAGCTGTTTTTT. Protein sequence: CASSSDGMTGELFF.

This clonotype was counted only a few times. The J gene is TRBJ1-2, the V gene TRBV12-3 or TRBV12-4; the D gene is possibly TRBD1 (5 bases). V lost 6 bases and J lost 4, with 18 bases in between. The CDR3 has 15 amino acids. This CDR3 is CASSPPGRPSYGYTF. CDR3 sequence (DNA): TGTGCCAGCAGCCCTCCGGGACGACCAAGCTATGGCTACACCTTC.

This clonotype was seen more than once but under ten times. The CDR3 reads CASSVDAGGPGEQYF. CDR3 nucleotide sequence: TGTGCCAGCAGCGTAGATGCGGGAGGGCCGGGCGAGCAGTACTTC. This chain joins TRBV9 and TRBJ2-7; 9 nucleotides align to TRBD2. The CDR3 totals 15 residues. With V trimmed by 0 bases and J by 6 bases, 7 bases remained unmatched. Germline V gene sequence: CDR1 SGDLS, CDR2 YYNGEE.

This clonotype was picked up a small number of times. This sequence may be a read error, since a much larger clone differs from it by one base. V is TRBV11-2 and J is TRBJ1-4; the D is unclear. CDR3 length: 14 amino acids. The germline V gene has CDR1 SGHAT and CDR2 FQNNGV. The CDR3 nucleotides are TGTGCCAGCAGCTTAGCGCAGTTTAATGGAAAACTGTTTTTT. This gives the protein CASSLAQFNGKLFF.

In this sample, this clonotype turned up many times. Written as DNA, the CDR3 is TGTGCCAGCTGGACCGGGACAGACAACTATGGCTACACCTTC. Residues: CASWTGTDNYGYTF. The rearrangement joins TRBV12-3 or TRBV12-4 to TRBJ1-2; 7 bases fit TRBD1. V was clipped by 8 bases and J by 2 bases; unmatched bases: 8. This CDR3 has 14 residues.

The rearrangement joins TRBV9 to TRBJ1-1; 7 positions agree with TRBD1. The CDR3 sequence is 15 residues long. Per germline, CDR1 SGDLS and CDR2 YYNGEE. The V and J ends lost 3 bases and 1 base, in that order; junction bases with no gene match: 6. The CDR3 DNA reads as TGTGCCAGCAGCGCAACAGGGGTCGCGAACACTGAAGCTTTCTTT. Translated: CASSATGVANTEAFF. Supplemented by reference TRBV9 and TRBJ1-1, the full variable domain reads DSGVTQTPKHLITATGQRVTLRCSPRSGDLSVYWYQQSLDQGLQFLIQYYNGEERAKGNILERFSAQQFPDLHSELNLSSLELGDSALYFCASSATGVANTEAFFGQGTRLTVV.

The sample holds a few counts of this clonotype. V and J are TRBV10-3 and TRBJ1-1; unclear D gene. Trimming cost V 7 bases and J 0 bases, with 9 bases left between them. The CDR3 totals 13 residues. The V gene's germline CDR1 is ENHRY and CDR2 SYGVKD. The CDR3 DNA sequence: TGTGCCATCATGACCGGCATGAACACTGAAGCTTTCTTT. As protein: CAIMTGMNTEAFF.

This clonotype was seen only a few times. The chain couples TRBV4-3 to TRBJ2-2; 14 nucleotides agree with TRBD2. This CDR3 region has 18 residues. From germline, CDR1 is LGHNA and CDR2 YSLEER. V shed 0 bases, J shed 5 bases, and the junction held 5 bases outside the gene matches. The CDR3 loop is CASSQDPGLAGATGELFF. In DNA, the CDR3 is TGCGCCAGCAGCCAAGATCCGGGACTAGCGGGAGCAACCGGGGAGCTGTTTTTT.

Only a few counts were recorded for this clonotype. The chain is built from TRBV6-1 and TRBJ2-7, with D possibly being TRBD1 (6 bases). Between the trimmed V and J ends, which lost 8 bases and 2 bases, there was a span of 16 bases. The germline V gene has CDR1 MNHNS and CDR2 SASEGT. The CDR3 has 14 residues. CDR3 sequence: CASAKTGTPYEQYF. DNA of the CDR3: TGTGCCAGCGCTAAAACCGGGACACCCTACGAGCAGTACTTC.

This clonotype was counted only a few times. A much larger clonotype is one base distant, so this may be a read error. The DNA of the CDR3 is TGTGCCAGCAGCCCGACTAGCGGCCCAGGGGATGAGCAGTACTTC. The encoded protein is CASSPTSGPGDEQYF. This chain uses TRBV11-2 with TRBJ2-5; 9 positions match TRBD2. Per germline, CDR1 SGHAT and CDR2 FQNNGV. This CDR3 has 15 residues. The junction had 15 bases not matched to a gene; V was cut back by 5 bases and J by 11 bases.

The rearrangement uses TRBV13 and TRBJ1-1; 7 bases line up with TRBD1. J was trimmed by 10 bases and V by 5 bases; bases with no gene match: 10. The length of the CDR3 is 13 residues. Looked up from germline, CDR1 is PRHDT and CDR2 is FYEKMQ (reference sequence). CDR3 nucleotide sequence: TGTGCCAGCAGCCCATACGACAGGGAGGGAGCTTTCTTT. This codes for CASSPYDREGAFF.

This clonotype has more than one count but fewer than ten. The chain recombines TRBV27 with TRBJ2-7; D is perhaps TRBD1 or TRBD2 (5 bases each). Trimming removed 8 bases from V and 7 bases from J, with 18 bases in between. The CDR3 extends over 13 amino acids. Per germline, CDR1 MNHEY and CDR2 SMNVEV (reference sequence). CDR3 nucleotide sequence: TGTGCCAGCCCGCCTGCAGGGTCGGGAGAGCAGTACTTC. It codes for CASPPAGSGEQYF.

The gene calls are TRBV25-1 and TRBJ1-1; D is unresolved. V gave up 6 bases and J gave up 1 base, with 12 bases separating them. This CDR3 is 14 amino acids long. Germline V lookup: CDR1 MGHDK, CDR2 SYGVNS. This CDR3 reads CASRESTPNTEAFF. DNA for the CDR3: TGTGCCAGCAGGGAGAGCACCCCGAACACTGAAGCTTTCTTT.

Points on this clonotype: A much larger clone differs by one base, so this may be a read error. No conserved phenylalanine or tryptophan is present at the end of the CDR3, so a read error is the likely explanation. This chain uses TRBV12-3 or TRBV12-4 with TRBJ2-5; 8 nucleotides align to TRBD1. This CDR3 comprises 16 residues. J lost 3 bases, V lost 9 bases, and 15 bases had no gene match. The CDR3, as DNA: TGTGCCAGTGGAGGGGATCTCAGGGGGCCCAAAGAGACCCAGTACTCC. Translation gives CASGGDLRGPKETQYS.

The sample holds a few counts of this clonotype. The chain employs TRBV7-9 and TRBJ2-5; 10 positions match TRBD2. The CDR3 contains 16 residues. The trim removed 5 bases at V and 5 bases at J, leaving 11 bases unmatched. Germline V CDR1 and CDR2: SEHNR, FQNEAQ (reference sequence). CDR3: CASSRTSGVDRETQYF. CDR3 sequence (DNA): TGTGCCAGCAGCCGAACTAGCGGGGTGGACCGGGAGACCCAGTACTTC.

This clonotype was recorded many times. The chain links TRBV27 to TRBJ2-7, with TRBD1 identical over 8 bases. The CDR3 extends over 12 amino acids. With 10 bases clipped from V and 2 bases from J, the junction kept 4 bases outside the gene matches. CDR1 is MNHEY, CDR2 SMNVEV, per germline (reference sequence). For the CDR3, the DNA is TGTGCCACCCGGGACAGGACCTACGAGCAGTACTTC. The encoded protein is CATRDRTYEQYF.

This clonotype was observed a single time. At one end, the junction sequence differs from germline, possibly due to a read error. The CDR3: CAISAQQGSSYNSPPHF. The CDR3 region has the DNA TGTGCCATCAGTGCCCAACAGGGTTCCTCCTATAATTCACCCCCCCACTTT. V is TRBV10-3 and J is TRBJ1-6, with a weak D call TRBD1 (6 bases). The germline CDR1 and CDR2 sequences are ENHRY and SYGVKD. This CDR3 region has 17 residues.

This clonotype was seen many times. V gene TRBV20-1 combines with J gene TRBJ1-1, with D possibly TRBD1 on 6 matching bases. CDR1 is DFQATT and CDR2 is SNEGSKA in the germline V gene (reference sequence). This CDR3 has 18 residues. The V gene lost 6 bases and the J gene lost 0 bases, with 26 bases spanning the gap. CDR3 loop: CSATQPGQGGFMNTEAFF. The CDR3 nucleotides are TGCAGTGCAACCCAACCTGGACAAGGGGGGTTCATGAACACTGAAGCTTTCTTT.

This chain uses TRBV7-2 with TRBJ2-7, with D perhaps matching TRBD1 (6 bases). V was clipped by 4 bases and J by 2 bases, with 9 bases between them. Germline V gene data show CDR1 as SGHTA and CDR2 as FQGNSA. The CDR3 totals 13 residues. The CDR3 region is CASSSQGTYEQYF. The CDR3 DNA is TGTGCCAGCAGCTCCCAGGGGACCTACGAGCAGTACTTC.